This passage covers 23 T cell receptor beta chains from one sample sequenced in a study of radiotherapy plus CTLA-4 blockade in lung cancer. The assay was immunoSEQ multiplex PCR, and TCRdb's table has in-frame clones only and misses some. Here the sample spans fewer than 85,000 clones, roughly 86% being singletons. The sample here was peripheral blood, taken from a patient treated with radiotherapy plus ipilimumab. The receptors shown here come from a human donor with non-small cell lung cancer who had stable disease on radiotherapy plus ipilimumab.

This clone has only one observation. The rearrangement joins TRBV7-6 to TRBJ2-7; D not certain. Germline assignment: CDR1 SGHVS and CDR2 FNYEAQ. V lost 4 bases, J lost 2 bases, and 9 bases lay in between. The CDR3 covers 13 residues. This CDR3 reads CASSSSLAYEQYF. CDR3 nucleotide sequence: TGTGCCAGCAGCTCATCGCTGGCCTACGAGCAGTACTTC.

The chain carries TRBV7-2 and TRBJ1-2, with a tentative D call TRBD1 (5 bases). V gave up 5 bases and J gave up 0 bases, with 16 bases separating them. This CDR3 is 16 amino acids long. CDR1 SGHTA and CDR2 FQGNSA come from the germline V gene. DNA for the CDR3: TGTGCCAGCAGCCTTAGTACAGGAACTTCTAACTATGGCTACACCTTC. It codes for CASSLSTGTSNYGYTF.

The rearrangement uses TRBV27 and TRBJ2-3; D remains ambiguous. Trimming removed 8 bases at V and 4 bases at J, with 7 bases between. This CDR3 is 11 amino acids long. Germline V gene sequence: CDR1 MNHEY, CDR2 SMNVEV (reference sequence). The DNA for the CDR3 is TGTGCCAGCGGCAAGGCAGATACGCAGTATTTT. Its protein product is CASGKADTQYF.

The CDR3 protein is CASSLHSEANTGELFF. CDR3 nucleotide sequence: TGCGCCAGCAGCTTGCACTCCGAAGCGAACACCGGGGAGCTGTTTTTT. The chain uses TRBV5-1 and TRBJ2-2; D unclear. The V end was cut by 1 base, the J end by 0 bases, with 10 bases between. The CDR3 has 16 residues. Germline lookup yields CDR1 SGHRS and CDR2 YFSETQ.

The chain combines TRBV28 with TRBJ2-7, with D maybe TRBD1 (5 bases). The germline CDR1 and CDR2 sequences are MDHEN and SYDVKM. This CDR3 comprises 11 residues. V lost 7 bases and J lost 5, with 9 bases in between. CDR3 nucleotides: TGTGCCAGCACAGGGTACCACGAGCAGTACTTC. This translates into CASTGYHEQYF.

This clone was counted once. This rearrangement joins TRBV7-2 to TRBJ2-7, with 8 bases that match TRBD2. Germline V gene data show CDR1 as SGHTA and CDR2 as FQGNSA. With 5 bases clipped from V and 1 base from J, the junction kept 7 bases outside the gene matches. The CDR3 spans 15 residues. CDR3 DNA sequence: TGTGCCAGCAGCCCCGGGGGGGTATTATCCTACGAGCAGTACTTC. It specifies CASSPGGVLSYEQYF.

This chain joins TRBV7-6 and TRBJ2-3, with a weak D call TRBD2 (5 bases). The CDR3 length is 13 residues. V dropped 5 bases and J dropped 8 bases, with 14 bases sitting between them. Germline assignment: CDR1 SGHVS and CDR2 FNYEAQ. The CDR3 loop reads CASSDNYGSTQYF. The CDR3 DNA sequence: TGTGCCAGCAGCGACAATTATGGGAGTACGCAGTATTTT.

The rearrangement uses TRBV5-1 and TRBJ1-2, with 10 positions matching TRBD1. V was pared by 5 bases and J by 6 bases, with 4 bases of the junction left unmatched. Germline values: CDR1 SGHRS, CDR2 YFSETQ. The CDR3 has 13 residues. In DNA form, the CDR3 reads TGCGCCAGCAGGCGCGGGACAGGGGATGGCTACACCTTC. It specifies CASRRGTGDGYTF.

The chain employs TRBV5-8 and TRBJ2-7; D may be TRBD2 (5 bases). This CDR3 is 14 amino acids long. Germline-derived CDR1 and CDR2 are SGHTS and YDEGEE. Trimming removed 4 bases from V and 2 bases from J, with 13 bases in between. The DNA for the CDR3 is TGTGCCAGCAGCCCCCGTCGGGGAACCTACGAGCAGTACTTC. Protein product: CASSPRRGTYEQYF. Variable domain in full (rest from reference TRBV5-8 and TRBJ2-7): EAGVTQSPTHLIKTRGQQATLRCSPISGHTSVYWYQQALGLGLQFLLWYDEGEERNRGNFPPRFSGRQFPNYSSELNVNALELEDSALYLCASSPRRGTYEQYFGPGTRLTVT.

The rearrangement uses TRBV2 and TRBJ1-3, with D unclear. V lost 7 bases and J lost 1, with 14 bases in between. The germline CDR1 and CDR2 sequences are SNHLY and FYNNEI. The CDR3 totals 15 residues. CDR3: CASMINSVSGNTIYF. Written as DNA, the CDR3 is TGTGCCAGCATGATAAATTCGGTGTCTGGAAACACCATATATTTT. Full variable domain (rest looked up from reference TRBV2 and TRBJ1-3): EPEVTQTPSHQVTQMGQEVILRCVPISNHLYFYWYRQILGQKVEFLVSFYNNEISEKSEIFDDQFSVERPDGSNFTLKIRSTKLEDSAMYFCASMINSVSGNTIYFGEGSWLTVV.

This sequence joins TRBV5-6 and TRBJ1-5, with D uncertain. The germline gives CDR1 SGHDT, CDR2 YYEEEE. This CDR3 is built from 14 residues. V was trimmed by 4 bases and J by 0 bases, leaving 8 bases between them. DNA for the CDR3: TGTGCCAGCAGCCTAACAGTTAGCAATCAGCCCCAGCATTTT. Translated: CASSLTVSNQPQHF.

This sequence joins TRBV6-6 and TRBJ2-3; D remains unclear. This CDR3 spans 12 amino acids. Germline lookup yields CDR1 MNHNY and CDR2 SVGAGI (reference sequence). Trimming cost V 3 bases and J 6 bases, with 7 bases left between them. CDR3 coding DNA: TGTGCCAGCAGTTATGGTAGGGATACGCAGTATTTT. It codes for CASSYGRDTQYF.

The gene calls are TRBV5-1 and TRBJ2-3; a weak D match, TRBD2 (6 bases). V lost 0 bases and J 2 bases, leaving 10 bases between the germline ends. CDR3 size: 15 residues. Per germline, CDR1 SGHRS and CDR2 YFSETQ. CDR3 region: CASSLDGTPTDTQYF. The CDR3 region has the DNA TGCGCCAGCAGCTTGGATGGGACTCCCACAGATACGCAGTATTTT.

This sequence joins TRBV28 and TRBJ1-1; TRBD1 matches at 8 bases. CDR3 length: 15 amino acids. V shed 5 bases, J shed 10 bases, and the junction held 15 bases outside the gene matches. Germline loops: CDR1 MDHEN, CDR2 SYDVKM. This CDR3 is CASSPRVRGHFRAFF. In nucleotides, the CDR3 is TGTGCCAGCAGTCCCCGCGTCAGGGGGCATTTTAGAGCTTTCTTT.

In nucleotides, the CDR3 is TGTGCCAGCAGCTTGACCACGAACACCGGGGAGCTGTTTTTT. It translates to CASSLTTNTGELFF. The gene calls are TRBV11-3 and TRBJ2-2; D unclear. Germline-derived CDR1 and CDR2 are SGHNT and YENEEA. The CDR3 sequence is 14 residues long. Trimming took off 3 bases at V and 0 bases at J, with 5 bases between the two ends.

The rearrangement joins TRBV10-2 to TRBJ2-1, with D perhaps matching TRBD2 (6 bases). This CDR3 spans 16 amino acids. Germline V gene sequence: CDR1 WSHSY, CDR2 SAAADI. The V end was cut by 4 bases, the J end by 7 bases, with 20 bases between. Written as DNA, the CDR3 is TGCGCCAGCAGTGCATCTTCCGGGACTGCCTGGAATGAGCAGTTCTTC. This sequence encodes CASSASSGTAWNEQFF.

The chain carries TRBV2 and TRBJ2-1; 11 nucleotides align to TRBD2. The ends lost 6 bases at V and 13 bases at J; junction bases unmatched: 14. Germline CDR1 SNHLY, CDR2 FYNNEI. The CDR3 length is 15 residues. The DNA for the CDR3 is TGTGCCAGCAGAGCGGCTAGCGGGGGGACTCCGGAACAGTTCTTC. Protein product: CASRAASGGTPEQFF.

CDR3 sequence (DNA): TGTGCCAGCAGTGAGGGATCCCTAGACAATGAGCAGTTCTTC. Translated, it gives CASSEGSLDNEQFF. The V and J genes are TRBV2 and TRBJ2-1, with D hard to call. The CDR3 totals 14 residues. Germline V gene lookup returns CDR1 SNHLY and CDR2 FYNNEI. V was pared by 3 bases and J by 5 bases, with 11 bases between.

This chain uses TRBV7-9 with TRBJ2-7, with 8 bases identical to TRBD1. Germline V gene data show CDR1 as SEHNR and CDR2 as FQNEAQ (reference sequence). Trimming at V came to 5 bases and at J to 5 bases, leaving 8 bases not matched to a gene. This CDR3 comprises 14 residues. CDR3 region: CASSEGQGLDEQYF. The CDR3 DNA reads TGTGCCAGCAGCGAAGGACAGGGACTCGACGAGCAGTACTTC. Complete variable domain (other parts from reference TRBV7-9 and TRBJ2-7): DTGVSQNPRHKITKRGQNVTFRCDPISEHNRLYWYRQTLGQGPEFLTYFQNEAQLEKSRLLSDRFSAERPKGSFSTLEIQRTEQGDSAMYLCASSEGQGLDEQYFGPGTRLTVT.

The chain combines TRBV5-1 with TRBJ1-6; maybe TRBD1 (5 bases). In germline, CDR1 is SGHRS, CDR2 YFSETQ. The CDR3 runs to 14 residues. Trimming took off 0 bases at V and 10 bases at J, with 11 bases between the two ends. In DNA, the CDR3 is TGCGCCAGCAGCTTGGGGGAAGGGGAATCACCCCTCCACTTT. It specifies CASSLGEGESPLHF.

The J gene is TRBJ2-5, the V gene TRBV7-3; TRBD1 aligns across 9 bases. This CDR3 spans 15 amino acids. Germline lookup yields CDR1 SGHTA and CDR2 FQGTGA. Trimming took 5 bases from V and 2 from J; bases not matched to a gene: 6. CDR3 protein: CASSPRDRAQETQYF. CDR3 coding DNA: TGTGCCAGCAGCCCCCGGGACAGGGCTCAAGAGACCCAGTACTTC.

The rearrangement links TRBV29-1 to TRBJ1-4; D is perhaps TRBD1 (5 bases). The CDR3 has 11 residues. CDR1 is SQVTM and CDR2 is ANQGSEA in the germline V gene. V gave up 4 bases and J gave up 5 bases, with 5 bases separating them. The CDR3 here is CSVGQNEKLFF. The CDR3 nucleotides read TGCAGCGTTGGACAGAATGAAAAACTGTTTTTT.

The gene calls are TRBV7-2 and TRBJ1-1, with a weak D call TRBD1 (5 bases). The V gene lost 2 bases and the J gene lost 0 bases, with 22 bases spanning the gap. Germline V gene sequence: CDR1 SGHTA, CDR2 FQGNSA. The CDR3 runs to 19 residues. The CDR3 loop is CASSLRHGRGAFLNTEAFF. In nucleotides, the CDR3 is TGTGCCAGCAGCTTACGCCACGGGAGAGGGGCCTTTTTGAACACTGAAGCTTTCTTT.